The 10 T cell receptor beta chains below come from one sample, sequenced in a study of monozygotic twins with inflammatory bowel disease. TCRdb re-called the 5' RACE reads and shows each CDR3 protein once, DNA omitted. Here the sample table reports fewer than 200,000 distinct CDR3 sequences. Sequencing was performed on blood. Receptors were obtained from a human donor with ulcerative colitis or Crohn's disease, or a healthy co-twin of an affected twin (not recorded which).

The chain is built from TRBV5-6 and TRBJ2-4. CDR1 SGHDT and CDR2 YYEEEE come from the germline V gene. The CDR3 totals 16 residues. CDR3 amino acids: CASSLGGVIAENIQYF.

The chain carries TRBV2 and TRBJ2-2; TCRdb picks TRBD1, but there is no DNA to check that call. The germline CDR1 and CDR2 sequences are SNHLY and FYNNEI. This CDR3 is built from 13 residues. CDR3 loop: CASRPQGTGELFF.

V and J are TRBV11-2 and TRBJ1-3. This CDR3 has 15 residues. Germline V gene data show CDR1 as SGHAT and CDR2 as FQNNGV. The CDR3 spells CASSPSDGSGNTIYF. Full variable domain (remainder filled in from reference TRBV11-2 and TRBJ1-3): EAGVAQSPRYKIIEKRQSVAFWCNPISGHATLYWYQQILGQGPKLLIQFQNNGVVDDSQLPKDRFSAERLKGVDSTLKIQPAKLEDSAVYLCASSPSDGSGNTIYFGEGSWLTVV.

The chain joins TRBV11-2 to TRBJ2-7; TCRdb's D gene call, TRBD2, goes unchecked for lack of DNA. CDR1 and CDR2 (germline): SGHAT, FQNNGV. CDR3 length: 14 amino acids. The CDR3: CASSLAGETYEQYF.

V gene TRBV10-3 combines with J gene TRBJ2-1; the TCRdb D gene call, TRBD1, has no DNA to confirm it. This CDR3 has 15 residues. Germline CDR1 ENHRY, CDR2 SYGVKD. The CDR3 sequence is CAISAGTGGENEQFF.

The gene calls are TRBV12-3 or TRBV12-4 and TRBJ1-3. This CDR3 comprises 12 residues. This CDR3 is CASSCRGNTIYF.

The chain recombines TRBV5-6 with TRBJ2-1; lacking DNA, the TRBD1 call made by TCRdb goes unchecked. CDR3 length: 15 amino acids. Germline V lookup: CDR1 SGHDT, CDR2 YYEEEE. The chain's CDR3 is CASSLDGRYYNEQFF.

This rearrangement joins TRBV5-1 to TRBJ2-3; TCRdb picks TRBD1, but there is no DNA to check that call. The CDR3 runs 16 residues. The V gene's germline CDR1 is SGHRS and CDR2 YFSETQ. CDR3 residues: CASRERTGSSTDTQYF. The full variable domain, completed using reference TRBV5-1 and TRBJ2-3, is KAGVTQTPRYLIKTRGQQVTLSCSPISGHRSVSWYQQTPGQGLQFLFEYFSETQRNKGNFPGRFSGRQFSNSRSEMNVSTLELGDSALYLCASRERTGSSTDTQYFGPGTRLTVL.

The genes are TRBV12-3 or TRBV12-4 and TRBJ1-1. The CDR3 length is 14 residues. Here the CDR3 reads CASGERARIGEAFF.

This chain joins TRBV10-3 and TRBJ2-1; TCRdb calls TRBD2, which cannot be checked without DNA. CDR3 length: 15 amino acids. Germline V CDR1 and CDR2: ENHRY, SYGVKD. The CDR3 is CAISQRSSSYNEQFF.